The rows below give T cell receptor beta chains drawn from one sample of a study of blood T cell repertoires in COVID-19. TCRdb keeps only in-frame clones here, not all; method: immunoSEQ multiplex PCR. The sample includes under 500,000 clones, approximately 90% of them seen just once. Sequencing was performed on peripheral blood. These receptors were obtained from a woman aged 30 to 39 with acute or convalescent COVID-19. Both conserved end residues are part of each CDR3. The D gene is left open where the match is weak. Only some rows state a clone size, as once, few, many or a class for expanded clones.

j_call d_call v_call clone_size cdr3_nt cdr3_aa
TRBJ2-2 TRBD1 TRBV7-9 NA TGTGCCAGCACCACCGGGACAGCCGGGGAGCTGTTTTTT CASTTGTAGELFF
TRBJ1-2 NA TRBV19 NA TGTGCCAGTACCTTGAGGGACTATGGCTACACCTTC CASTLRDYGYTF
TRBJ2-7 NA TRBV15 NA TGTGCCACCAGCAGAGGTGAAGGGAGGGAGCAGTACTTC CATSRGEGREQYF
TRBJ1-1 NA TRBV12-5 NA TGTGCTAGTGGTTCTATGAACACTGAAGCTTTCTTT CASGSMNTEAFF
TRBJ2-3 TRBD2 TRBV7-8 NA TGTGCCAGCAGCTTAGCGGGGAGGGAAGATACGCAGTATTTT CASSLAGREDTQYF
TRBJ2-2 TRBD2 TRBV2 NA TGTGCCAGCAGTGAGGGCGGGGGGGGCGCCGGGGAGCTGTTTTTT CASSEGGGGAGELFF
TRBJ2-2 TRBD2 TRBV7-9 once TGTGCCAGCAGCTTAAGCGGGGGTTCGAACACCGGGGAGCTGTTTTTT CASSLSGGSNTGELFF
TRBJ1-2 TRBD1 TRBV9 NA TGTGCCAGCAGCACCAATCCTCGGGGACAGATCTATGGCTACACCTTC CASSTNPRGQIYGYTF
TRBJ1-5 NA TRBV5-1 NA TGCGCCAGCAGTTCTCACCCCGACAGCCATCAGCCCCAGCATTTT CASSSHPDSHQPQHF
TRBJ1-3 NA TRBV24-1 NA TGTGCCACCAGTGATTTGGCCGGACAGCTCCTGTTTTTTGACTCTGGAAACACCATATATTTT CATSDLAGQLLFFDSGNTIYF
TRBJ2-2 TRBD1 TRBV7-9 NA TGTGCCAGCAGCTCCAGGGGGCGAAGTATCGGGGAGCTGTTTTTT CASSSRGRSIGELFF
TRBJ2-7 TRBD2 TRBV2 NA TGTGCCAGCAGTTATGACGGGGGGTCCTACGAGCAGTACTTC CASSYDGGSYEQYF